Listed here are 14 T cell receptor beta chains from one sample, sequenced in a study of T cells after yellow fever vaccination (dated 2019 in TCRdb). Library preparation employed 5' RACE. TCRdb lists the instrument as Illumina HiSeq 2500. TCRdb handled the public reads itself, with Q25 trimming in fastp and clone calling in MiXCR, and kept productive beta chains. Each entry merges the rows of one CDR3 protein and shows their most common DNA and genes. This sample comprises 450,000 to 600,000 distinct CDR3 sequences, roughly 14% of them detected only once. Around 15% of the sample belongs to the ten largest clones. The treatment or condition label, read with the paper, signifies: live attenuated yellow fever vaccine strain. The starting material was PBMCs, obtained on the day of the yellow fever booster vaccination. The source is a man aged 30 to 45 who received the YFV17D yellow fever vaccine.

This clonotype was detected only a few times. The chain joins TRBV20-1 to TRBJ2-1, with 8 bases that match TRBD2. Germline V lookup: CDR1 DFQATT, CDR2 SNEGSKA (reference sequence). V lost 1 base to trimming and J lost 15 bases; unmatched junction nucleotides: 8. CDR3 length: 12 residues. In nucleotides, the CDR3 is TGCAGTGCTAGAGCCCCGGGACTAGTTCTGTTCTTC. Protein sequence: CSARAPGLVLFF.

This chain uses TRBV7-2 with TRBJ2-5; 9 positions agree with TRBD2. The CDR3 contains 15 residues. Germline V gives CDR1 SGHTA, CDR2 FQGNSA. The ends lost 5 bases at V and 5 bases at J; junction bases unmatched: 9. The CDR3 spells CASSKGTSSAETQYF. The CDR3 DNA follows: TGTGCCAGCAGCAAGGGGACTAGCAGTGCGGAGACCCAGTACTTC.

In this sample, this clonotype turned up many times. This rearrangement joins TRBV30 to TRBJ2-7; TRBD1 is a possible D gene (5 bases). The germline CDR1 and CDR2 sequences are GTSNPN and SVGIG (reference sequence). The CDR3 has 12 residues. Trimming left V 3 bases short and J 6 bases short, with 12 bases between. The CDR3 is CAWRQDVGEQYF. CDR3 DNA sequence: TGTGCCTGGAGACAGGACGTAGGCGAGCAGTACTTC.

The chain employs TRBV30 and TRBJ2-2; the D gene is possibly TRBD2 (5 bases). Trimming removed 3 bases from V and 5 bases from J, with 13 bases in between. CDR1 GTSNPN and CDR2 SVGIG come from the germline V gene (reference sequence). The CDR3 spans 14 residues. The CDR3 sequence is CAWRPDPGTGELFF. CDR3 bases: TGTGCCTGGAGGCCCGACCCGGGGACCGGGGAGCTGTTTTTT.

The chain carries TRBV20-1 and TRBJ2-2; D is undetermined. The CDR3 totals 15 residues. Germline lookup yields CDR1 DFQATT and CDR2 SNEGSKA (reference sequence). V was cut by 3 bases and J by 0 bases, with 11 bases left in between. This CDR3 is CSASWAAPNTGELFF. CDR3 nucleotide sequence: TGCAGTGCTAGTTGGGCAGCCCCGAACACCGGGGAGCTGTTTTTT.

The sample holds a few counts of this clonotype. J is TRBJ2-1 and V is TRBV5-1; 9 nucleotides line up with TRBD2. The CDR3 runs 18 residues. The V and J ends lost 8 bases and 6 bases, in that order; junction bases with no gene match: 21. Looked up from germline, CDR1 is SGHRS and CDR2 is YFSETQ. CDR3 protein: CASDPGHHSGSGTNEQFF. The CDR3 DNA is TGCGCCAGTGATCCGGGACATCATAGCGGGAGCGGAACCAATGAGCAGTTCTTC.

The genes are TRBV20-1 and TRBJ2-3; the match to TRBD2 covers 10 bases. Losses at the gene ends were 5 bases for V and 4 bases for J; bases not matched to a gene: 3. The CDR3 totals 13 residues. CDR1 is DFQATT, CDR2 SNEGSKA, per germline (reference sequence). CDR3 amino acids: CSAPGTSADTQYF. CDR3 coding DNA: TGCAGTGCTCCCGGGACTAGCGCAGATACGCAGTATTTT.

This sequence joins TRBV7-2 and TRBJ2-5; tentatively, D is TRBD1 (6 bases). Trimming took 5 bases from V and 0 from J, leaving 10 bases between them. There are 14 residues in the CDR3. Looked up from germline, CDR1 is SGHTA and CDR2 is FQGNSA. The CDR3 here is CASSATGYQETQYF. The CDR3, as DNA: TGTGCCAGCAGCGCCACAGGGTACCAAGAGACCCAGTACTTC.

The chain carries TRBV25-1 and TRBJ2-1; D is possibly TRBD1 (6 bases). The V end was cut by 7 bases, the J end by 4 bases, with 17 bases between. Germline CDR1 MGHDK, CDR2 SYGVNS. The CDR3 sequence is 15 residues long. The CDR3 nucleotides read TGTGCCAGCACCAATAAGGACAGATCATACAATGAGCAGTTCTTC. Protein: CASTNKDRSYNEQFF.

In this sample, this clonotype turned up a few times. V is TRBV5-5 and J is TRBJ2-2, with a weak D call TRBD1 (6 bases). The CDR3 length is 14 residues. CDR1 and CDR2 (germline): SGHKS, YYEKEE (reference sequence). Trimming took 2 bases from V and 6 from J, leaving 11 bases between them. For the CDR3, the DNA is TGTGCCAGCAGCTTCGGACAGACTCCCGGGGAGCTGTTTTTT. Amino acids: CASSFGQTPGELFF.

The sample holds a few counts of this clonotype. V usage is TRBV7-2 and J usage is TRBJ2-7; perhaps D is TRBD1 or TRBD2 (5 bases each). Germline V lookup: CDR1 SGHTA, CDR2 FQGNSA. Trimming took 2 bases from V and 2 from J, leaving 13 bases between them. This CDR3 contains 15 residues. CDR3 loop: CASSLRDGAPYEQYF. CDR3 in DNA: TGTGCCAGCAGCTTACGGGACGGAGCTCCCTACGAGCAGTACTTC.

V gene TRBV5-1 combines with J gene TRBJ2-7, with TRBD2 matching 7 bases. V trimming: 4 bases; J trimming: 5 bases; junction bases outside the gene matches: 12. This CDR3 spans 15 amino acids. Germline lookup yields CDR1 SGHRS and CDR2 YFSETQ. The CDR3 protein is CASSPWGEGFDEQYF. CDR3 bases: TGCGCCAGCAGCCCTTGGGGGGAGGGCTTCGACGAGCAGTACTTC.

This clonotype was seen only a few times. The chain uses TRBV7-2 and TRBJ2-7, with TRBD1 identical over 12 bases. J gave up 7 bases and V 5 bases, and 6 bases lay outside the gene matches. CDR1 is SGHTA and CDR2 is FQGNSA in the germline V gene. The length of the CDR3 is 14 residues. The CDR3 DNA reads TGTGCCAGCAGCCGGGACAGGGGGCTGGGGGAGCAGTACTTC. Protein sequence: CASSRDRGLGEQYF.

This clonotype was seen repeatedly, ten times or more. J is TRBJ2-1 and V is TRBV6-1; D gene uncertain. V was pared by 8 bases and J by 0 bases, with 8 bases between. The length of the CDR3 is 13 residues. Germline loops: CDR1 MNHNS, CDR2 SASEGT. The CDR3 DNA is TGTGCCAGCCGCGAGAGCTCCTACAATGAGCAGTTCTTC. It yields the protein CASRESSYNEQFF.